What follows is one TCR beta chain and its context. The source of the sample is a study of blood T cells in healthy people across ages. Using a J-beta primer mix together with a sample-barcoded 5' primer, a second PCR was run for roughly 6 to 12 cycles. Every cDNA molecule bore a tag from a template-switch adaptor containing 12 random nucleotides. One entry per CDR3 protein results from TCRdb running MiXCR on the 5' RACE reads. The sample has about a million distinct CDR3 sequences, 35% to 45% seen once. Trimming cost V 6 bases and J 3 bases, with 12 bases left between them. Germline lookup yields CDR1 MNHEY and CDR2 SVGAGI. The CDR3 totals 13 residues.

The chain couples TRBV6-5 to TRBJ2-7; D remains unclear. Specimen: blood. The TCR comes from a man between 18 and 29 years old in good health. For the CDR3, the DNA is TGTGCCAGCAGGCGAGGACGGCGCTACGAGCAGTACTTC. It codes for CASRRGRRYEQYF.